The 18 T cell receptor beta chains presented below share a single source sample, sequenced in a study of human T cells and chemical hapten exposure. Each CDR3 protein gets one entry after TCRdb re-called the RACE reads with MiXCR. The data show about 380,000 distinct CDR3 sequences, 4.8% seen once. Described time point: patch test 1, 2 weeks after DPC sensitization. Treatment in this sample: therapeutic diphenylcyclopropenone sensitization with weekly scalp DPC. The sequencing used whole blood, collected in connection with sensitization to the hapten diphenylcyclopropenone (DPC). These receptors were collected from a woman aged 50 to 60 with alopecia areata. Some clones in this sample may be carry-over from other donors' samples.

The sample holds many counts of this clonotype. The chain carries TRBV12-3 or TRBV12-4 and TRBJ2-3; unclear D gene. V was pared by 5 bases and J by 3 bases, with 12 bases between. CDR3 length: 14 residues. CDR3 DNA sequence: TGTGCCAGCAGTCGATTGACTCCTACAGATACGCAGTATTTT. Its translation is CASSRLTPTDTQYF.

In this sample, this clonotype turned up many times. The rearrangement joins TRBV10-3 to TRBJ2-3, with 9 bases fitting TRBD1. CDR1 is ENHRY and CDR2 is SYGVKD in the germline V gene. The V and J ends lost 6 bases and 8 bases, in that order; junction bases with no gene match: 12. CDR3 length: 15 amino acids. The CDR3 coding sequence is TGTGCCATCAGGAACTTACAGGGGGCGGCGGCTACGCAGTATTTT. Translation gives CAIRNLQGAAATQYF.

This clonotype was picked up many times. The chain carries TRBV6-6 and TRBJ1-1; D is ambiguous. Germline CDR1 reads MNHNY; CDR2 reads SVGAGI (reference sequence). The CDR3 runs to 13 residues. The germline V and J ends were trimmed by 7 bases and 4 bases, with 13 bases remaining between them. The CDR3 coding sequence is TGTGCCAGCACCCCCCGAGGGCCCACTGAAGCTTTCTTT. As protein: CASTPRGPTEAFF.

CDR3 residues: CSARDFSSNTGELFF. The CDR3 DNA reads TGCAGTGCTAGAGATTTTAGCTCGAACACCGGGGAGCTGTTTTTT. The chain employs TRBV20-1 and TRBJ2-2, with unresolved D. The CDR3 spans 15 residues. Germline CDR1 DFQATT, CDR2 SNEGSKA (reference sequence). The V gene lost 0 bases and the J gene lost 0 bases, with 8 bases spanning the gap.

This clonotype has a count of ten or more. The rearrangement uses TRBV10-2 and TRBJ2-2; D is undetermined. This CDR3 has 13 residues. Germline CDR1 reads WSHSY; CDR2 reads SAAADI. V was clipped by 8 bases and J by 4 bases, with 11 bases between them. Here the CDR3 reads CASGFPGTGELFF. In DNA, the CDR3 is TGCGCCAGCGGGTTTCCGGGCACCGGGGAGCTGTTTTTT.

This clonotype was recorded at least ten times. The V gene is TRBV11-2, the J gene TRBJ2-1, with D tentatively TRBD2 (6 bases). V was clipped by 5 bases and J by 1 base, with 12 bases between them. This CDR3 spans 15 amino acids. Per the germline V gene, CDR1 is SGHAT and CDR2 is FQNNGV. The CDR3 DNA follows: TGTGCCAGCAGCCCCCTTAGCGGTTCCTACAATGAGCAGTTCTTC. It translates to CASSPLSGSYNEQFF.

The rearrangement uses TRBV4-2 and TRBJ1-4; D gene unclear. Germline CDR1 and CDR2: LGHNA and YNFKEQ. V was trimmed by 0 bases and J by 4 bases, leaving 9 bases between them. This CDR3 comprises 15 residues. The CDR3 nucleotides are TGTGCCAGCAGCCAAGAAGGATCGCTTAATGAAAAACTGTTTTTT. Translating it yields CASSQEGSLNEKLFF.

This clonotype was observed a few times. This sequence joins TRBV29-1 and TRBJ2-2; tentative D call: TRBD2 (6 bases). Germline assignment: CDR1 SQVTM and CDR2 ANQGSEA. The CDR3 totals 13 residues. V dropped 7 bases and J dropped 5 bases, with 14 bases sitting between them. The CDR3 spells CSGVAGQTGELFF. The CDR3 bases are TGCAGCGGGGTCGCGGGGCAGACCGGGGAGCTGTTTTTT.

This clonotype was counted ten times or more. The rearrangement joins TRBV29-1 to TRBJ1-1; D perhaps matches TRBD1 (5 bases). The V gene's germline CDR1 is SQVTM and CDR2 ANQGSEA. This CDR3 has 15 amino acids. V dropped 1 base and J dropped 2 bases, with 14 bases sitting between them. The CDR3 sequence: CSVEGKQGHNTEAFF. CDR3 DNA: TGCAGCGTTGAAGGGAAGCAGGGCCATAACACTGAAGCTTTCTTT. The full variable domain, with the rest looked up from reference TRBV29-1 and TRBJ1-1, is SAVISQKPSRDICQRGTSLTIQCQVDSQVTMMFWYRQQPGQSLTLIATANQGSEATYESGFVIDKFPISRPNLTFSTLTVSNMSPEDSSIYLCSVEGKQGHNTEAFFGQGTRLTVV.

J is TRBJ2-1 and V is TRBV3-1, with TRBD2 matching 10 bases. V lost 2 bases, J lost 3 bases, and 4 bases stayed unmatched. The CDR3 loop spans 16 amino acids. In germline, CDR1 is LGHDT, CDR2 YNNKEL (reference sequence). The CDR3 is CASSQRLAGDYNEQFF. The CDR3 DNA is TGTGCCAGCAGCCAACGCCTAGCGGGGGACTACAATGAGCAGTTCTTC.

The CDR3 nucleotides are TGCAGTGCTCCTAGCGGAAGAAGGGCCGGGGAGCTGTTTTTT. This gives the protein CSAPSGRRAGELFF. The chain couples TRBV20-1 to TRBJ2-2, with TRBD2 matching over 7 bases. Losses at the gene ends were 5 bases for V and 6 bases for J; bases not matched to a gene: 9. CDR1 DFQATT and CDR2 SNEGSKA come from the germline V gene (reference sequence). The length of the CDR3 is 14 residues.

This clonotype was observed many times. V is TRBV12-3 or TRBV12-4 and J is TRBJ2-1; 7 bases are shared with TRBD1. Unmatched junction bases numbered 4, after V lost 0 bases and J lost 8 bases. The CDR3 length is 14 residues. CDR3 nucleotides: TGTGCCAGCAGTTTAGCGAGACAGGGAGATGAGCAGTTCTTC. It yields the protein CASSLARQGDEQFF.

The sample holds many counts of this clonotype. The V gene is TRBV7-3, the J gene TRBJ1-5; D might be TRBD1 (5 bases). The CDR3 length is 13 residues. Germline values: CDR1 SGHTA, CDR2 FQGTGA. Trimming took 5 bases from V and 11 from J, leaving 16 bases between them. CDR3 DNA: TGTGCCAGCAGCCGAGATGCGATGGGGGCCCAGCATTTT. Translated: CASSRDAMGAQHF.

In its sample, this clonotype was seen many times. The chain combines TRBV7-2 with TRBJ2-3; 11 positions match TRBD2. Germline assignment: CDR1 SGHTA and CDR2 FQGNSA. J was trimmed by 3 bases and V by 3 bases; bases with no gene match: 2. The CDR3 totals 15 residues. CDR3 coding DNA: TGTGCCAGCAGCTTTAGCGGGAGGGAGACAGATACGCAGTATTTT. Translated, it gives CASSFSGRETDTQYF.

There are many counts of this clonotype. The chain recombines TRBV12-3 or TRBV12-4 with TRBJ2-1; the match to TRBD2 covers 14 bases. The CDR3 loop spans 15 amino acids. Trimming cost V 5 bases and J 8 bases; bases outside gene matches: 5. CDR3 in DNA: TGTGCCAGCAGTACGGGACTAGCGGGAGCCCATGAGCAGTTCTTC. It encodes CASSTGLAGAHEQFF.

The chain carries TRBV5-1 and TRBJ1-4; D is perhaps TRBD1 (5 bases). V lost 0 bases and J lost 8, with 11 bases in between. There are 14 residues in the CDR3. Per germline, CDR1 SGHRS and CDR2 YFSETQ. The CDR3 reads CASSLVGAGEKLFF. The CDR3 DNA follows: TGCGCCAGCAGCTTGGTAGGGGCCGGCGAAAAACTGTTTTTT.

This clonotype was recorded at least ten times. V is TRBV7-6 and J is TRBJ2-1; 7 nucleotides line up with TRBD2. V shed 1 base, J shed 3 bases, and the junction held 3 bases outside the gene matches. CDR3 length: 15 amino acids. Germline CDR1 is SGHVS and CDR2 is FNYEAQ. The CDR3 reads CASSLELAVYNEQFF. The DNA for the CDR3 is TGTGCCAGCAGCTTAGAGCTAGCGGTCTACAATGAGCAGTTCTTC.

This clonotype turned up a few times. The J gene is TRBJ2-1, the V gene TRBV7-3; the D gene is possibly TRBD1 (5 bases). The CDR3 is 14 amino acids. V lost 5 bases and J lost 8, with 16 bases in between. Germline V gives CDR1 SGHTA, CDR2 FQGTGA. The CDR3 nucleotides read TGTGCCAGCAGCGGGGCGAAGGGGCCCTATGAGCAGTTCTTC. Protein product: CASSGAKGPYEQFF.